The rows below give T cell receptor beta chains drawn from one sample of a study of technical replicates of blood from a few donors. Only in-frame clones appear in the TCRdb table, and some are missing; sequencing was by immunoSEQ multiplex PCR. The profile covers about 80,000 clones, with 98% appearing a single time and 0.15% taken by the ten largest. The sequencing input was T cells isolated from PBMCs. These receptors were obtained from a human donor in good health. Both conserved end residues are part of each CDR3. The D gene is left open where the match is weak. The listing skips clone size in some rows; elsewhere it reads once, few, many or a size class.

j_gene | v_gene | d_gene | abundance | CDR3nt | CDR3aa
TRBJ2-7 | TRBV6-1 | TRBD1 | - | TGTGCCAGCAGTGTGGGGACAGGAACCTACGAGCAGTACTTC | CASSVGTGTYEQYF
TRBJ2-7 | TRBV6-1 | TRBD1 | - | TGTGCCAGCAGTGGGGACAGGGGACCCTACGAGCAGTACTTC | CASSGDRGPYEQYF
TRBJ2-6 | TRBV10-3 | TRBD2 | - | TGTGCCATCAGTGGGTTCGTGCGGGAGGGCAACACTGGGGCCAACGTCCTGACTTTC | CAISGFVREGNTGANVLTF
TRBJ2-7 | TRBV20-1 | - | - | TGCAGTGCTAGTTTCCTTGTGGAGGAGTACTTC | CSASFLVEEYF
TRBJ1-5 | TRBV30 | - | - | TGTGCCTGGAGGCGTGAGGTAAATCAGCCCCAGCATTTT | CAWRREVNQPQHF
TRBJ2-3 | TRBV10-1 | TRBD1 | - | TGCGCCAGCAGCTTAGACAGGGCAAGAGATACGCAGTATTTT | CASSLDRARDTQYF
TRBJ2-2 | TRBV19 | TRBD1 | - | TGTGCCAGTAGTAAACCGCGGGACAGGGGTGGATGGAACACCGGGGAGCTGTTTTTT | CASSKPRDRGGWNTGELFF
TRBJ2-5 | TRBV5-1 | - | - | TGCGCCAGCAGCTTTATGGAGACCCAGTACTTC | CASSFMETQYF
TRBJ2-7 | TRBV9 | - | once | TGTGCCAGCAGCCCAAGGAGGGAGGGGGCCTACGAGCAGTACTTC | CASSPRREGAYEQYF
TRBJ1-5 | TRBV18 | - | - | TGTGCCAGCTCACAGGCAGGGGTTACAAATCAGCCCCAGCATTTT | CASSQAGVTNQPQHF
TRBJ1-1 | TRBV19 | - | - | TGTGCCAGTAGTATGGTCGGGGGAAACACTGAAGCTTTCTTT | CASSMVGGNTEAFF
TRBJ1-1 | TRBV18 | - | - | TGTGCCAGCTCACCCGGGCCGGGAACTGAAGCTTTCTTT | CASSPGPGTEAFF
TRBJ2-1 | TRBV7-8 | - | - | TGTGCCAGCAGCTTATTAGGGGGAGGGCCAGCTGAGCAGTTCTTC | CASSLLGGGPAEQFF
TRBJ1-3 | TRBV6-5 | - | - | TGTGCCAGCAGCCCAGGGGCCTCTGGAAACACCATATATTTT | CASSPGASGNTIYF
TRBJ1-5 | TRBV6-6 | - | once | TGTGCCAGCAGTTACTTCGGACAGTATAGCAATCAGCCCCAGCATTTT | CASSYFGQYSNQPQHF
TRBJ1-5 | TRBV6-1 | - | - | TGTGCCAGCACCCCCCCAGGGGGCAATCAGCCCCAGCATTTT | CASTPPGGNQPQHF
TRBJ1-4 | TRBV6-5 | - | - | TGTGCCAGCAGTTACCGACTGGCAACTAATGAAAAACTGTTTTTT | CASSYRLATNEKLFF
TRBJ1-5 | TRBV11-2 | TRBD1 | - | TGTGCCAGCAGCCAAGGCCCGGGACAGCTTGATCAGCCCCAGCATTTT | CASSQGPGQLDQPQHF
TRBJ2-1 | TRBV7-9 | - | - | TGTGCCAGCAGCTTAGCGGCCACTATGGGTGAGCAGTTCTTC | CASSLAATMGEQFF
TRBJ1-3 | TRBV5-4 | TRBD1 | - | TGTGCCAGCAGCATCGACAGGGTTCTAAACACCATATATTTT | CASSIDRVLNTIYF
TRBJ2-2 | TRBV6-5 | TRBD2 | - | TGTGCCAGCAGCGACCGGGGGGTGGGCACCGGGGAGCTGTTTTTT | CASSDRGVGTGELFF
TRBJ2-2 | TRBV6-5 | TRBD1 | once | TGTGCCAGCAGTTACCCTCGACAGGGCGGAACCGGGGAGCTGTTTTTT | CASSYPRQGGTGELFF
TRBJ2-7 | TRBV10-3 | - | - | TGTGCCATCAGTGAGGGCCTTGGGCGGGCCGCCTACGAGCAGTACTTC | CAISEGLGRAAYEQYF
TRBJ1-2 | TRBV29-1 | - | - | TGCAGCGTTGGACAGTCTAACTATGGCTACACCTTC | CSVGQSNYGYTF
TRBJ2-5 | TRBV5-1 | TRBD2 | - | TGCGCCAGCAGCTCTTCTAGCGGGCAAGAGACCCAGTACTTC | CASSSSSGQETQYF
TRBJ1-5 | TRBV4-1 | - | once | TGCGCCAGCAGCCAAGTTATGGAGTTTGAGCCCCAGCATTTT | CASSQVMEFEPQHF
TRBJ2-7 | TRBV13 | - | - | TGTGCCAGCAGCTTCCGGGATTCCTACGAGCAGTACTTC | CASSFRDSYEQYF
TRBJ1-2 | TRBV6-5 | - | - | TGTGCCAGCAGTTACTCTGACAGGTTGGCCTATGGCTACACCTTC | CASSYSDRLAYGYTF
TRBJ1-5 | TRBV16 | TRBD1 | once | TGTGCCAGCAGCCACGACAGGGAACATAGGCAGCCCCAGCATTTT | CASSHDREHRQPQHF
TRBJ1-5 | TRBV5-8 | - | - | TGTGCCAGCAGCTCCCTCGGGGGGTGGGGCAATCAGCCCCAGCATTTT | CASSSLGGWGNQPQHF
TRBJ2-1 | TRBV6-6 | TRBD1 | - | TGTGCCAGCAGTACGGGACAGGGCGACTACAATGAGCAGTTCTTC | CASSTGQGDYNEQFF
TRBJ1-3 | TRBV11-2 | - | - | TGTGCCAGCAGGCCGTTCGGTAGCGGAAACACCATATATTTT | CASRPFGSGNTIYF
TRBJ2-2 | TRBV27 | TRBD2 | - | TGTGCCAGCAGTTTAAGGCGGGAGCGAGGCGGGGAGCTGTTTTTT | CASSLRRERGGELFF
TRBJ1-2 | TRBV7-2 | TRBD1 | once | TGTGCCAGCAGCTCAACAGGGGGTTATGGCTACACCTTC | CASSSTGGYGYTF